This T cell receptor beta chain was recorded in a study of spatial heterogeneity in lung cancer. At the level of the study: Detected sequences consistently included more beta-chain ones than alpha-chain ones.

Time point denoted: sample taken at primary tumor resection. Material for sequencing was whole RNA from tumor, nontumor lung or frozen PBMC, left unsorted. Between the trimmed V and J ends, which lost 0 bases and 3 bases, there was a span of 3 bases. Per germline, CDR1 DFQATT and CDR2 SNEGSKA (reference sequence). The CDR3 consists of 11 residues. One entry per CDR3 protein, called by TCRdb with MiXCR from the 5' RACE reads. The sample holds 4,000 to 4,500 distinct CDR3 sequences, roughly 9.8% seen once. This TCR was sampled from a male donor with early-stage non-small cell lung cancer. This sample comprised PBMCs, obtained at surgery. The chain employs TRBV20-1 and TRBJ2-7, with D unclear. The CDR3 region is CSARDSYEQYF. CDR3 coding DNA: TGCAGTGCTAGAGACAGCTACGAGCAGTACTTC.